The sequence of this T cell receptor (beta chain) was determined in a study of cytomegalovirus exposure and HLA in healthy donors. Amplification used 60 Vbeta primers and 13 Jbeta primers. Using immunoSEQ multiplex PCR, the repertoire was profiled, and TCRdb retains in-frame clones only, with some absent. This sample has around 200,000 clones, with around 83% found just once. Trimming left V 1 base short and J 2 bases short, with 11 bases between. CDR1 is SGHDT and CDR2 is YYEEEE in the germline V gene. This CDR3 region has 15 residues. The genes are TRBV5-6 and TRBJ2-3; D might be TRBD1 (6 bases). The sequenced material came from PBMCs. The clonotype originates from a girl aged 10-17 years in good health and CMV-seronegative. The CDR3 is CASSLTGRSTDTQYF. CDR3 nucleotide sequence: TGTGCCAGCAGCTTGACAGGGCGGTCCACAGATACGCAGTATTTT. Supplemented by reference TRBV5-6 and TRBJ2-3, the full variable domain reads DAGVTQSPTHLIKTRGQQVTLRCSPKSGHDTVSWYQQALGQGPQFIFQYYEEEERQRGNFPDRFSGHQFPNYSSELNVNALLLGDSALYLCASSLTGRSTDTQYFGPGTRLTVL.